This TCR beta chain was observed in a study of T-cell memory formation after mild COVID-19. Study-level background: TCR clusters showed largely donor specificity.

The V gene lost 7 bases and the J gene lost 4 bases, with 17 bases spanning the gap. CDR3 length: 14 amino acids. CDR1 SGHKS and CDR2 YYEKEE come from the germline V gene (reference sequence). On this clonotype itself: Its antigen is still unknown.

UMIs and sample barcodes were carried by the TCR alpha and TCR beta cDNA libraries that 5'RACE produced using constant-segment primers. TCRdb reanalysed the 5' RACE reads using MiXCR and keeps one entry per CDR3 protein. The data hold approximately 500,000 distinct CDR3 sequences, with about 23% observed a single time. Study-wide points: Proof of SARS-CoV-2 specificity was absent for the second-wave clones that crested on day 37. Mainly in CM and EM were contracting CD4+ clones; CD8+ were in EMRA.

The chain uses TRBV5-5 and TRBJ1-2, with a tentative D call TRBD1 (5 bases). The source of this sequence is an adult woman who had mild COVID-19 (a few samples of this study predate the infection). Cell type and time point are not known. The sample comprised PBMCs or a T cell subset sorted from them (not recorded which). The CDR3 region is CASAGGADPYGYTF. CDR3 in DNA: TGTGCCAGCGCTGGAGGGGCGGACCCCTATGGCTACACCTTC.